This T cell receptor beta chain was obtained from a study of cytomegalovirus exposure and HLA in healthy donors. The study's findings and limits: Reports showed the classifier diagnosing cytomegalovirus status with high specificity and sensitivity.

Amplification used 60 Vbeta primers and 13 Jbeta primers. Profiling relied on immunoSEQ multiplex PCR, and the TCRdb table lists in-frame clones only, not all of them. The sample includes around 170,000 clones, 75% to 90% of them seen just once. CDR1 and CDR2 (germline): MNHEY, SVGAGI. CDR3 length equals 15 residues. The V gene lost 2 bases and the J gene lost 5 bases, with 13 bases spanning the gap. Details on this clone: Its antigen is currently unknown.

The clonotype comes from a woman between 45 and 60 years old in good health and CMV-seropositive. The material sequenced was PBMCs. J is TRBJ2-1 and V is TRBV6-5; TRBD2 is a possible D gene (7 bases). The CDR3: CASSYAKGGDNEQFF. The CDR3 coding sequence is TGTGCCAGCAGTTACGCAAAAGGGGGGGACAATGAGCAGTTCTTC.